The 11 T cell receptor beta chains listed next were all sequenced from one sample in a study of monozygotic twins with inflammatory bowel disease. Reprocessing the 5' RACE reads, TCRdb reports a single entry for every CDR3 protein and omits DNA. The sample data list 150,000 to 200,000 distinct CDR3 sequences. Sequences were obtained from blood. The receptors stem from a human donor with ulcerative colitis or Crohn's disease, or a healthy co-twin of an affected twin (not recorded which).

The CDR3 loop is CASSVGQGATGNTIYF. This chain links TRBV9 with TRBJ1-3; with no DNA, the TCRdb D assignment of TRBD1 cannot be verified. The CDR3 covers 16 residues. From germline, CDR1 is SGDLS and CDR2 YYNGEE. The full variable domain, completed using reference TRBV9 and TRBJ1-3, is DSGVTQTPKHLITATGQRVTLRCSPRSGDLSVYWYQQSLDQGLQFLIQYYNGEERAKGNILERFSAQQFPDLHSELNLSSLELGDSALYFCASSVGQGATGNTIYFGEGSWLTVV.

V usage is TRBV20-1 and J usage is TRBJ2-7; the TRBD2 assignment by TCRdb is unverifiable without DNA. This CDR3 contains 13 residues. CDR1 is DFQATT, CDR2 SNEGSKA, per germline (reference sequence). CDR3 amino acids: CSARAIGQLKQYF.

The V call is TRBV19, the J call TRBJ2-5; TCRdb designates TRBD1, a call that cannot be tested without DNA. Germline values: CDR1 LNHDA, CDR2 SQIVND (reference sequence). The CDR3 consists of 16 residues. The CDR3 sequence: CASSQPVRGTQETQYF.

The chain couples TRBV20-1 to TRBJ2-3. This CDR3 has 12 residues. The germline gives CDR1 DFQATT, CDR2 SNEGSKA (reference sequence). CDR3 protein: CSARGSWDTQYF.

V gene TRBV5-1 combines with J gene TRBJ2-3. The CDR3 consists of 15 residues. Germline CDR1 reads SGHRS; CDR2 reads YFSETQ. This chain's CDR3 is CASSLVTGSSDTQYF.

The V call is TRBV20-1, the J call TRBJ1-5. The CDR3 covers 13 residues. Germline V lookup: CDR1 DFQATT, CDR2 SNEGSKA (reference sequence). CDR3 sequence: CSARSDSNQPQHF.

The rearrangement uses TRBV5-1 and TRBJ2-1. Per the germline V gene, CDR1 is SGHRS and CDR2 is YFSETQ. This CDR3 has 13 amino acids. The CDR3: CASSLNGYNEQFF.

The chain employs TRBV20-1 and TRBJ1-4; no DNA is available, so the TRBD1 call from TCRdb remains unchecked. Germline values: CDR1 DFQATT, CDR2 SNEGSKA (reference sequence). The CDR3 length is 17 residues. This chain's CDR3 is CSARDKDRGTTNEKLFF.

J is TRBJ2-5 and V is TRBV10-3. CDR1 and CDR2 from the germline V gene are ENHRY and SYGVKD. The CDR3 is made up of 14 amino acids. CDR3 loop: CAISEWQNRETQYF.

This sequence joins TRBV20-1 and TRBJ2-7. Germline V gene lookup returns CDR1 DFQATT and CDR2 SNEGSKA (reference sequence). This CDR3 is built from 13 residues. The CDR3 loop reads CSARHERVYEQYF.

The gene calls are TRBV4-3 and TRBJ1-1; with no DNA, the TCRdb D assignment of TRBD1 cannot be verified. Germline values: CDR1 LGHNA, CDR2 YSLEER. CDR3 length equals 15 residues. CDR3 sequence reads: CASSRIFLGGTEAFF.